A single sample gave rise to the 27 T cell receptor beta chains below, sequenced in a study of cytomegalovirus exposure and HLA in healthy donors. 13 Jbeta primers and 60 Vbeta primers were used for the PCR. Method: immunoSEQ multiplex PCR; TCRdb's copy keeps in-frame clones and lacks some. The table lists about 200,000 clones. The sequencing sample was made of PBMCs. These receptors all stem from a boy aged 5-17 years in good health and CMV-seronegative.

The chain uses TRBV11-1 and TRBJ1-4, with D maybe TRBD1 (6 bases). The CDR3 covers 15 residues. Germline-derived CDR1 and CDR2 are SGHAT and FQDESV (reference sequence). Trimming took off 3 bases at V and 0 bases at J, with 8 bases between the two ends. CDR3 sequence reads: CASSFRGTTNEKLFF. The CDR3 nucleotides read TGTGCCAGCAGCTTCAGGGGAACAACTAATGAAAAACTGTTTTTT.

The gene calls are TRBV28 and TRBJ2-5; maybe TRBD1 (5 bases). Germline V gene data show CDR1 as MDHEN and CDR2 as SYDVKM. CDR3 size: 15 residues. Trimming took off 1 base at V and 1 base at J, with 10 bases between the two ends. CDR3 amino acids: CASSLLSGFQETQYF. DNA of the CDR3: TGTGCCAGCAGTTTATTGTCAGGGTTCCAAGAGACCCAGTACTTC.

The V call is TRBV27, the J call TRBJ2-1; 8 bases align to TRBD2. The CDR3 covers 16 residues. The J segment lost 4 bases and the V segment lost 5 bases, leaving 10 bases of the junction unmatched. Germline-derived CDR1 and CDR2 are MNHEY and SMNVEV (reference sequence). The CDR3 is CASSLLGAGVYNEQFF. The CDR3 bases are TGTGCCAGCAGTCTCCTTGGAGCGGGGGTATACAATGAGCAGTTCTTC.

V and J are TRBV7-2 and TRBJ1-4; possible D gene TRBD1, 6 bases. Germline assignment: CDR1 SGHTA and CDR2 FQGNSA. This CDR3 has 15 residues. Trimming removed 3 bases at V and 5 bases at J, with 13 bases between. CDR3 nucleotide sequence: TGTGCCAGCAGCTTCGGACAGACTGTAAATGAAAAACTGTTTTTT. This sequence encodes CASSFGQTVNEKLFF. Using reference TRBV7-2 and TRBJ1-4 for the parts outside the CDR3, the full variable domain is GAGVSQSPSNKVTEKGKDVELRCDPISGHTALYWYRQSLGQGLEFLIYFQGNSAPDKSGLPSDRFSAERTGGSVSTLTIQRTQQEDSAVYLCASSFGQTVNEKLFFGSGTQLSVL.

The chain links TRBV19 to TRBJ1-4; no firm D call. Trimming pared 6 bases from V and 8 bases from J, leaving 16 bases between. Germline V lookup: CDR1 LNHDA, CDR2 SQIVND (reference sequence). The CDR3 is 14 amino acids. The CDR3 bases are TGTGCCAGTAGGGAAACAACTAGGCGGGAAAAACTGTTTTTT. Its protein product is CASRETTRREKLFF.

The genes are TRBV5-1 and TRBJ1-1; tentatively, D is TRBD1 (6 bases). CDR1 and CDR2 from the germline V gene are SGHRS and YFSETQ. The CDR3 is 15 amino acids. Trimming shortened V by 0 bases and J by 1 base, and 10 bases separated the two germline ends. CDR3 sequence reads: CASSLAAGANTEAFF. For the CDR3, the DNA is TGCGCCAGCAGCTTGGCGGCAGGGGCGAACACTGAAGCTTTCTTT.

This chain connects TRBV7-9 to TRBJ2-2; TRBD1 matches at 7 bases. V gave up 2 bases and J gave up 6 bases; unmatched junction bases: 3. The CDR3 runs 14 residues. Germline V gene sequence: CDR1 SEHNR, CDR2 FQNEAQ (reference sequence). CDR3 nucleotide sequence: TGTGCCAGCAGCTTAACAGGGGCGGCCGGGGAGCTGTTTTTT. As protein: CASSLTGAAGELFF.

The chain recombines TRBV6-5 with TRBJ2-6; tentative D call: TRBD1 (6 bases). The CDR3 has 13 amino acids. The germline CDR1 and CDR2 sequences are MNHEY and SVGAGI. V dropped 0 bases and J dropped 10 bases, with 7 bases sitting between them. In nucleotides, the CDR3 is TGTGCCAGCAGTTACTCTGGGACAAACGTCCTGACTTTC. Protein product: CASSYSGTNVLTF.

The CDR3 DNA reads TGTGCCAGCAGCCCGGTCAGACAGGGGGCGTTGGGAGGTGAAAAACTGTTTTTT. Protein: CASSPVRQGALGGEKLFF. V usage is TRBV5-6 and J usage is TRBJ1-4; 10 bases agree with TRBD1. Germline V gene data show CDR1 as SGHDT and CDR2 as YYEEEE. The length of the CDR3 is 18 residues. V lost 4 bases to trimming and J lost 7 bases; unmatched junction nucleotides: 16.

The CDR3: CASSLAQGARNGYTF. CDR3 nucleotides: TGCGCCAGCAGCTTGGCTCAGGGGGCGCGGAATGGCTACACCTTC. This chain links TRBV5-1 with TRBJ1-2, with 8 positions matching TRBD1. The length of the CDR3 is 15 residues. The junction had 7 bases not matched to a gene; V was cut back by 0 bases and J by 6 bases. CDR1 is SGHRS and CDR2 is YFSETQ in the germline V gene.

This chain joins TRBV18 and TRBJ2-4; D is perhaps TRBD2 (6 bases). The germline V and J ends were trimmed by 3 bases and 5 bases, with 11 bases remaining between them. Germline V gene data show CDR1 as KGHSH and CDR2 as LQKENI. This CDR3 comprises 14 residues. In DNA form, the CDR3 reads TGTGCCAGCTCACCGTCGGGGGTCCAAAACATTCAGTACTTC. It codes for CASSPSGVQNIQYF.

The chain carries TRBV14 and TRBJ2-1, with 8 bases fitting TRBD2. CDR3 length equals 15 residues. Germline V gene data show CDR1 as SGHDN and CDR2 as FVKESK. Losses at the gene ends were 4 bases for V and 2 bases for J; bases not matched to a gene: 4. The CDR3 loop is CASSPQRGPYNEQFF. CDR3 sequence (DNA): TGTGCCAGCAGCCCACAGCGGGGGCCCTACAATGAGCAGTTCTTC.

V is TRBV7-2 and J is TRBJ1-1; D possibly corresponds to TRBD1 (5 bases). V was pared by 4 bases and J by 4 bases, with 13 bases between. The V gene's germline CDR1 is SGHTA and CDR2 FQGNSA. This CDR3 comprises 14 residues. In DNA form, the CDR3 reads TGTGCCAGCAGCTCGAATCGGGGGACCACTGAAGCTTTCTTT. It is translated as CASSSNRGTTEAFF.

The J gene is TRBJ1-2, the V gene TRBV19; D gene ambiguous. Germline assignment: CDR1 LNHDA and CDR2 SQIVND (reference sequence). With 6 bases removed from V and 5 bases from J, the gap between germline ends came to 10 bases. The CDR3 spans 12 residues. Written as DNA, the CDR3 is TGTGCCAGTAGAGATCGGGGTTATGGCTACACCTTC. This encodes CASRDRGYGYTF.

The CDR3 DNA reads TGCGCCACCCTGGGAGGGCTGTTGGCTTTCTTT. Translation gives CATLGGLLAFF. The J gene is TRBJ1-1, the V gene TRBV10-1; no reliable D call. Between the trimmed V and J ends, which lost 10 bases and 11 bases, there was a span of 17 bases. The CDR3 runs to 11 residues. The germline V gene has CDR1 WNHNN and CDR2 SYGVQD (reference sequence).

The J gene is TRBJ1-1, the V gene TRBV18; TRBD1 might be the D (5 bases). Trimming removed 5 bases at V and 1 base at J, with 11 bases between. Germline V gene lookup returns CDR1 KGHSH and CDR2 LQKENI. This CDR3 is 14 amino acids long. For the CDR3, the DNA is TGTGCCAGCTCAATTCAGGGTTGGAACACTGAAGCTTTCTTT. As protein: CASSIQGWNTEAFF. Combining the CDR3 with reference TRBV18 and TRBJ1-1 gives the whole variable domain NAGVMQNPRHLVRRRGQEARLRCSPMKGHSHVYWYRQLPEEGLKFMVYLQKENIIDESGMPKERFSAEFPKEGPSILRIQQVVRGDSAAYFCASSIQGWNTEAFFGQGTRLTVV.

The gene calls are TRBV21-1 and TRBJ2-6; the table calls TRBD2, which could not be checked here. TRBV21-1 is an annotated pseudogene. The CDR3 runs to 18 residues. DNA for the CDR3: TGTGCCAGCAGCTCGGGGGGCTCAAGTCACTCTGGGGCCAACGTCCTGACTTTC. It translates to CASSSGGSSHSGANVLTF.

This rearrangement joins TRBV19 to TRBJ2-7; TRBD1 aligns across 8 bases. V was clipped by 6 bases and J by 6 bases; unmatched bases: 10. In germline, CDR1 is LNHDA, CDR2 SQIVND (reference sequence). There are 14 residues in the CDR3. Here the CDR3 reads CASSPGGVLAEQYF. DNA of the CDR3: TGTGCCAGTAGCCCAGGGGGCGTACTGGCCGAGCAGTACTTC.

V and J are TRBV5-1 and TRBJ2-7, with 8 bases aligning to TRBD1. CDR3 length: 16 residues. V was pared by 4 bases and J by 2 bases, with 11 bases of the junction left unmatched. From germline, CDR1 is SGHRS and CDR2 YFSETQ. The DNA for the CDR3 is TGCGCCAGCAGCCCTAGTGTGGGGACAGGTCCCTACGAGCAGTACTTC. This gives the protein CASSPSVGTGPYEQYF.

The rearrangement joins TRBV19 to TRBJ2-7; TRBD1 aligns across 10 bases. The CDR3 loop spans 18 amino acids. Germline V gene sequence: CDR1 LNHDA, CDR2 SQIVND (reference sequence). The V gene end was trimmed by 6 bases and the J gene end by 1 base; junction bases not matched to a gene: 15. The CDR3 DNA sequence: TGTGCCAGTAGCCCGGGACAGGGGATACGGGGGCGGTCCTACGAGCAGTACTTC. Residues: CASSPGQGIRGRSYEQYF.

The chain couples TRBV7-9 to TRBJ1-1; perhaps TRBD1 as D (6 bases). Trimming stripped 0 bases from V and 7 bases from J, with 15 bases between. Germline V CDR1 and CDR2: SEHNR, FQNEAQ (reference sequence). CDR3 length: 15 residues. The chain's CDR3 is CASSLALGTTIEAFF. CDR3 nucleotide sequence: TGTGCCAGCAGCTTAGCCCTCGGGACAACCATTGAAGCTTTCTTT.

The gene calls are TRBV5-1 and TRBJ2-2, with D hard to call. Trimming left V 0 bases short and J 1 base short, with 7 bases between. Germline V lookup: CDR1 SGHRS, CDR2 YFSETQ. There are 15 residues in the CDR3. The chain's CDR3 is CASSLGAVNTGELFF. Written as DNA, the CDR3 is TGCGCCAGCAGCTTGGGGGCAGTGAACACCGGGGAGCTGTTTTTT. Looking up the rest from reference TRBV5-1 and TRBJ2-2 gives the full variable domain: KAGVTQTPRYLIKTRGQQVTLSCSPISGHRSVSWYQQTPGQGLQFLFEYFSETQRNKGNFPGRFSGRQFSNSRSEMNVSTLELGDSALYLCASSLGAVNTGELFFGEGSRLTVL.

This chain connects TRBV10-2 to TRBJ1-3; TRBD1 is a possible D gene (6 bases). Germline V lookup: CDR1 WSHSY, CDR2 SAAADI. The CDR3 has 14 residues. The ends were cut back, 7 bases at V and 4 bases at J, with 14 bases in the middle. Here the CDR3 reads CASKTGTGGNTIYF. DNA of the CDR3: TGCGCCAGCAAAACAGGGACGGGCGGAAACACCATATATTTT.

The chain uses TRBV5-1 and TRBJ2-5; D is perhaps TRBD1 (6 bases). The CDR3 spans 14 residues. Trimming pared 3 bases from V and 2 bases from J, leaving 11 bases between. Germline V gene data show CDR1 as SGHRS and CDR2 as YFSETQ. The CDR3 sequence: CASSYGDTQETQYF. For the CDR3, the DNA is TGCGCCAGCAGCTACGGGGACACACAAGAGACCCAGTACTTC.

This chain connects TRBV29-1 to TRBJ2-7; 10 positions match TRBD1. The V segment lost 7 bases and the J segment 3 bases; nucleotides outside the gene matches: 6. The CDR3 loop spans 13 amino acids. Germline CDR1 SQVTM, CDR2 ANQGSEA. This CDR3 reads CSATGGQSYEQYF. In DNA, the CDR3 is TGCAGCGCGACAGGGGGCCAAAGCTACGAGCAGTACTTC.

In regard to this clone: Germline and junction disagree at one end, which may indicate a read error. The V gene is TRBV5-1, the J gene TRBJ2-7; 8 bases line up with TRBD2. The germline V gene encodes CDR1 SGHRS and CDR2 YFSETQ. The CDR3 is 14 amino acids. The CDR3 here is CASSPGGSGVAGIF. The DNA of the CDR3 is TGCGCCAGCAGCCCGGGAGGGTCGGGCGTGGCAGGGATCTTC. Looking up the rest from reference TRBV5-1 and TRBJ2-7 gives the full variable domain: KAGVTQTPRYLIKTRGQQVTLSCSPISGHRSVSWYQQTPGQGLQFLFEYFSETQRNKGNFPGRFSGRQFSNSRSEMNVSTLELGDSALYLCASSPGGSGVAGIFGPGTRLTVT.

V usage is TRBV4-1 and J usage is TRBJ2-5; 7 bases line up with TRBD1. Trimming took 1 base from V and 1 from J; bases not matched to a gene: 6. Germline CDR1 MGHRA, CDR2 YSYEKL. This CDR3 contains 16 residues. As DNA, the CDR3 is TGCGCCAGCAGCCAAGGACAGGGCCTCCCCCAAGAGACCCAGTACTTC. Translating gives CASSQGQGLPQETQYF.